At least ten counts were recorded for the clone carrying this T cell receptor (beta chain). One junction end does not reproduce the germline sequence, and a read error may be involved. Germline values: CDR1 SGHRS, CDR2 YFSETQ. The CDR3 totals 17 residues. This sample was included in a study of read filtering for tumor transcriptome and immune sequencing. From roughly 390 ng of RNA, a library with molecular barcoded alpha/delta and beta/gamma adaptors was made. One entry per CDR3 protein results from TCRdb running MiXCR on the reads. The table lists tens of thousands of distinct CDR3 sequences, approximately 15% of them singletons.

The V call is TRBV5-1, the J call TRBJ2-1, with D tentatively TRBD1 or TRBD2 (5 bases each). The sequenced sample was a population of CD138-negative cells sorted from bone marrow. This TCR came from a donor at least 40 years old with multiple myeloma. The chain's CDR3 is CASSLAPGRSAYNEQFF. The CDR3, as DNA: TGCGCCAGTAGCTTGGCTCCGGGACGATCCGCCTACAATGAGCAGTTCTTC.